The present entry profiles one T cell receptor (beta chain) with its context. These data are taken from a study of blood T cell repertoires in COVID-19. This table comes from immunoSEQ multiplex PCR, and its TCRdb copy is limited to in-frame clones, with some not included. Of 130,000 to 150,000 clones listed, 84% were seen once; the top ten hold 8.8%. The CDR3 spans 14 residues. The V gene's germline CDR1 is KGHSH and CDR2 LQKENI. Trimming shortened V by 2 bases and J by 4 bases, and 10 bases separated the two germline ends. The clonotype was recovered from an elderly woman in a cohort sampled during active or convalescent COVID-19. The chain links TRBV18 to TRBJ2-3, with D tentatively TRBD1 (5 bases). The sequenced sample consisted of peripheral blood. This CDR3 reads CASSPAGSADTQYF. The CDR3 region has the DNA TGTGCCAGCTCACCAGCAGGGTCAGCAGATACGCAGTATTTT.